The TCR beta chain described here comes from a study of beta chain features in type 1 diabetes. Background on the study: Cell yields, age and gender were similar between patients and healthy donors. Study outcomes and limitations: Any HLA effect on TCRB rearrangement was left unresolved by small sub-analyses.

Reverse transcribing all isolated RNA meant expressed TCRB transcripts were sequenced. Approximately 3.4 million reads, on average, came from each naive, central memory and regulatory T cell sample. TCRdb's table, derived via immunoSEQ multiplex PCR, lists solely in-frame clones and lacks some. The repertoire consists of fewer than 400,000 clones, with less than 9.5% occurring once and the leading ten covering under 0.5%. This clone has just a few counts. Its antigen is as yet unknown. V was shortened by 4 bases and J by 1 base, with 10 bases between the two germline ends. CDR3 length equals 14 residues. The germline V gene has CDR1 SGHDN and CDR2 FVKESK. A CD45RO/CCR7/CD25/CD127/CD95/CD27 panel sorted naive, central memory, regulatory and stem cell-like memory CD4+ cells.

This TCR came from a woman under 30 in good health. This sequence joins TRBV14 and TRBJ1-1; D gene ambiguous. The specimen sequenced was central memory CD4+ T cells from blood. This CDR3 reads CASSLLGGNTEAFF. CDR3 coding DNA: TGTGCCAGCAGCCTTTTGGGAGGGAACACTGAAGCTTTCTTT.